The 30 T cell receptor beta chains reported below all come from one sample, sequenced in a study of shared T cell receptors in the human thymus. The repertoire was sequenced with immunoSEQ multiplex PCR; TCRdb's copy has only in-frame clones and lacks some. The repertoire holds some 720,000 clones, with 85% to 90% as singletons. In addition, the sample was reused for a study of human thymus T cells.

Sequencing used thymocytes. The receptors originated from a boy in the first two years of life with a congenital heart defect.

The CDR3 loop reads CASSYGTMATDTQYF. CDR3 bases: TGTGCCAGCAGCTACGGGACTATGGCCACAGATACGCAGTATTTT. This sequence joins TRBV7-9 and TRBJ2-3; 7 positions match TRBD2. Germline V gene data show CDR1 as SEHNR and CDR2 as FQNEAQ (reference sequence). The junction had 6 bases not matched to a gene; V was cut back by 4 bases and J by 2 bases. This CDR3 is built from 15 residues.

The chain has TRBV28 and TRBJ1-4; D uncertain. The V end lost 3 bases, the J end lost 0 bases, and 17 bases lay between the germline ends. This CDR3 is 18 amino acids long. CDR1 is MDHEN, CDR2 SYDVKM, per germline. The CDR3 sequence is CASSFPRPSYATNEKLFF. Written as DNA, the CDR3 is TGTGCCAGCAGTTTCCCCAGGCCATCCTATGCAACTAATGAAAAACTGTTTTTT.

V is TRBV7-2 and J is TRBJ2-7; 9 bases match TRBD2. The ends lost 5 bases at V and 4 bases at J; junction bases unmatched: 9. Germline assignment: CDR1 SGHTA and CDR2 FQGNSA. This CDR3 is built from 15 residues. CDR3: CASSESGRTGYEQYF. CDR3 coding DNA: TGTGCCAGCAGCGAGAGCGGGAGGACAGGATACGAGCAGTACTTC.

The rearrangement joins TRBV6-4 to TRBJ2-7; 10 nucleotides line up with TRBD2. There are 14 residues in the CDR3. The germline gives CDR1 MRHNA, CDR2 SNTAGT. Trimming took 4 bases from V and 2 from J; bases not matched to a gene: 2. This chain's CDR3 is CASSVLAGAYEQYF. For the CDR3, the DNA is TGTGCCAGCAGTGTGCTAGCGGGGGCCTACGAGCAGTACTTC.

The rearrangement links TRBV5-4 to TRBJ2-3; 10 positions agree with TRBD2. With V trimmed by 3 bases and J by 4 bases, 5 bases remained unmatched. The CDR3 runs to 15 residues. The V gene's germline CDR1 is SGHNT and CDR2 YYREEE (reference sequence). Here the CDR3 reads CASSSIAGGADTQYF. DNA for the CDR3: TGTGCCAGCAGCTCCATAGCGGGAGGTGCAGATACGCAGTATTTT.

This clone appeared a single time. The CDR3 here is CASSVGLAPHNEQFF. The CDR3 nucleotides are TGTGCCAGCAGCGTAGGACTAGCTCCCCACAATGAGCAGTTCTTC. The V call is TRBV9, the J call TRBJ2-1, with 7 bases lining up with TRBD2. The CDR3 totals 15 residues. The V and J ends lost 0 bases and 5 bases, in that order; junction bases with no gene match: 5. Germline V gene data show CDR1 as SGDLS and CDR2 as YYNGEE.

This chain links TRBV27 with TRBJ1-4, with D possibly matching TRBD1 (6 bases). CDR3 length equals 15 residues. Trimming removed 8 bases from V and 7 bases from J, with 20 bases in between. CDR1 and CDR2 from the germline V gene are MNHEY and SMNVEV (reference sequence). The CDR3 nucleotides are TGTGCCAGCGCCCTCCAGGCGGGGGCAGGTGAAAAACTGTTTTTT. Translated: CASALQAGAGEKLFF.

The gene calls are TRBV29-1 and TRBJ2-7; 7 bases line up with TRBD2. Germline V gene lookup returns CDR1 SQVTM and CDR2 ANQGSEA. The J segment lost 5 bases and the V segment lost 5 bases, leaving 9 bases of the junction unmatched. The CDR3 runs to 13 residues. For the CDR3, the DNA is TGCAGCGTTTGGGCGGGAGTGTACGACGAGCAGTACTTC. It translates to CSVWAGVYDEQYF.

The rearrangement joins TRBV6-5 to TRBJ1-2, with unresolved D. Trimming cost V 4 bases and J 0 bases, with 9 bases left between them. Germline V CDR1 and CDR2: MNHEY, SVGAGI. The CDR3 spans 14 residues. The CDR3 here is CASSSSTTNYGYTF. The DNA of the CDR3 is TGTGCCAGCAGTTCCTCCACTACTAACTATGGCTACACCTTC.

The V call is TRBV14, the J call TRBJ2-3; D uncertain. This CDR3 is built from 14 residues. V shed 4 bases and J shed 3 bases, with 11 bases lying between them. The germline V gene has CDR1 SGHDN and CDR2 FVKESK. The CDR3 region has the DNA TGTGCCAGCAGCCTCACGAAAACTACAGATACGCAGTATTTT. Translating gives CASSLTKTTDTQYF.

The chain employs TRBV23-1 and TRBJ1-5; possible D gene TRBD1, 6 bases. TRBV23-1 falls under the ORF class, with uncertain function. The V gene lost 6 bases and the J gene lost 0 bases, with 21 bases spanning the gap. This CDR3 is 18 amino acids long. Here the CDR3 reads CASRSAADRETSNQPQHF. The CDR3 DNA reads as TGCGCCAGCAGGTCGGCGGCGGACAGAGAGACTAGCAATCAGCCCCAGCATTTT.

Only a few counts were recorded for this clone. This chain uses TRBV6-1 with TRBJ2-7, with D perhaps TRBD2 (7 bases). The CDR3 contains 15 residues. V shed 6 bases and J shed 0 bases, with 15 bases lying between them. Germline lookup yields CDR1 MNHNS and CDR2 SASEGT. CDR3 amino acids: CASSQGGGNSYEQYF. CDR3 nucleotide sequence: TGTGCCAGCAGCCAAGGGGGGGGCAACTCCTACGAGCAGTACTTC.

The chain combines TRBV4-2 with TRBJ2-5, with 8 bases that match TRBD2. CDR1 and CDR2 (germline): LGHNA, YNFKEQ. V was clipped by 1 base and J by 5 bases; unmatched bases: 9. The CDR3 sequence is 16 residues long. The CDR3 DNA reads as TGTGCCAGCAGCCAAGGCGAGCGGGAGAGTCTGGAGACCCAGTACTTC. It specifies CASSQGERESLETQYF.

The chain carries TRBV30 and TRBJ2-1, with 7 positions matching TRBD2. The CDR3 covers 16 residues. CDR1 is GTSNPN and CDR2 is SVGIG in the germline V gene (reference sequence). V shed 4 bases, J shed 5 bases, and the junction held 14 bases outside the gene matches. For the CDR3, the DNA is TGTGCCTGGAAGGGGAGGGACGGCCCTCGTGACAATGAGCAGTTCTTC. It translates to CAWKGRDGPRDNEQFF.

The chain couples TRBV5-1 to TRBJ2-1; D is perhaps TRBD2 (5 bases). CDR1 is SGHRS, CDR2 YFSETQ, per germline. The CDR3 is 15 residues long. V was cut by 0 bases and J by 9 bases, with 16 bases left in between. CDR3 region: CASSLVFRLAGEQFF. DNA for the CDR3: TGCGCCAGCAGCTTGGTCTTTAGGCTAGCAGGTGAGCAGTTCTTC.

The chain is built from TRBV27 and TRBJ1-5; D perhaps matches TRBD1 (6 bases). The V end lost 3 bases, the J end lost 4 bases, and 16 bases lay between the germline ends. The CDR3 has 16 amino acids. The germline gives CDR1 MNHEY, CDR2 SMNVEV (reference sequence). The CDR3 is CASSLRGPDRNQPQHF. The CDR3 DNA follows: TGTGCCAGCAGTTTGCGGGGGCCCGATAGGAATCAGCCCCAGCATTTT.

V is TRBV6-6 and J is TRBJ2-4; D ambiguous. Trimming took 6 bases from V and 0 from J, leaving 9 bases between them. This CDR3 comprises 14 residues. Germline-derived CDR1 and CDR2 are MNHNY and SVGAGI (reference sequence). In DNA, the CDR3 is TGTGCCAGCAGCGACACCCTAGCCAAAAACATTCAGTACTTC. This gives the protein CASSDTLAKNIQYF.

The chain combines TRBV11-2 with TRBJ1-2; a weak D match, TRBD1 (5 bases). Per germline, CDR1 SGHAT and CDR2 FQNNGV. The CDR3 has 16 amino acids. Deletions cut 1 base from V and 6 bases from J, with 18 bases between. CDR3 DNA: TGTGCCAGCAGCTTAGGCGGGGGGGGAACGAAGGATGGCTACACCTTC. This sequence encodes CASSLGGGGTKDGYTF.

J is TRBJ1-3 and V is TRBV28, with no clear D. The CDR3 loop spans 21 amino acids. V was trimmed by 7 bases and J by 0 bases, leaving 31 bases between them. CDR1 MDHEN and CDR2 SYDVKM come from the germline V gene. The CDR3 sequence: CASNPRPLQAPTRLSGNTIYF. CDR3 DNA: TGTGCCAGCAACCCCCGTCCGCTCCAAGCCCCTACCCGACTCTCTGGAAACACCATATATTTT. The complete variable domain, with remaining parts taken from reference TRBV28 and TRBJ1-3, reads DVKVTQSSRYLVKRTGEKVFLECVQDMDHENMFWYRQDPGLGLRLIYFSYDVKMKEKGDIPEGYSVSREKKERFSLILESASTNQTSMYLCASNPRPLQAPTRLSGNTIYFGEGSWLTVV.

This chain connects TRBV30 to TRBJ1-4; TRBD1 is a possible D gene (6 bases). With 0 bases removed from V and 4 bases from J, the gap between germline ends came to 24 bases. CDR3 length equals 19 residues. Germline V gene lookup returns CDR1 GTSNPN and CDR2 SVGIG (reference sequence). The CDR3 bases are TGTGCCTGGAGTGTAATCCCGAAGACGACAGGCGTGAATAATGAAAAACTGTTTTTT. Translating gives CAWSVIPKTTGVNNEKLFF.

The V call is TRBV7-2, the J call TRBJ2-3; TRBD2 matches at 11 bases. Losses at the gene ends were 4 bases for V and 5 bases for J; bases not matched to a gene: 5. The CDR3 totals 15 residues. From germline, CDR1 is SGHTA and CDR2 FQGNSA. The CDR3 here is CASSSLSGRVDTQYF. The CDR3 DNA is TGTGCCAGCAGCTCCCTTAGCGGGAGGGTAGATACGCAGTATTTT.

This chain links TRBV6-1 with TRBJ2-7, with 9 nucleotides matching TRBD1. Trimming removed 6 bases from V and 1 base from J; junction bases left unmatched: 4. The CDR3 is 14 amino acids. CDR1 MNHNS and CDR2 SASEGT come from the germline V gene. The CDR3 coding sequence is TGTGCCAGCAGATTTGGGACAGGGTCCTACGAGCAGTACTTC. Its protein is CASRFGTGSYEQYF.

This clone was counted only a few times. The chain is built from TRBV28 and TRBJ2-7; possibly TRBD2 for D (6 bases). CDR1 MDHEN and CDR2 SYDVKM come from the germline V gene. The CDR3 runs 14 residues. V lost 2 bases to trimming and J lost 0 bases, with 8 bases between them. The CDR3 bases are TGTGCCAGCAGTTTAAGGCGGGGCTCCTACGAGCAGTACTTC. Translation gives CASSLRRGSYEQYF.

This chain uses TRBV29-1 with TRBJ2-7; D is uncertain. The ends were cut back, 7 bases at V and 2 bases at J, with 18 bases in the middle. The length of the CDR3 is 14 residues. In germline, CDR1 is SQVTM, CDR2 ANQGSEA. Written as DNA, the CDR3 is TGCAGCGCCACCGCCCCCGAGCGTACCTACGAGCAGTACTTC. It is translated as CSATAPERTYEQYF.

This chain uses TRBV5-1 with TRBJ1-2, with D tentatively TRBD1 (5 bases). There are 20 residues in the CDR3. Germline CDR1 reads SGHRS; CDR2 reads YFSETQ. Trimming took off 0 bases at V and 4 bases at J, with 28 bases between the two ends. CDR3 coding DNA: TGCGCCAGCAGCTTGGGATCCGGGACGGCGGGGTTTCGGGGCTCCTATGGCTACACCTTC. Its translation: CASSLGSGTAGFRGSYGYTF.

The J gene is TRBJ2-5, the V gene TRBV27; D call uncertain. The V end was cut by 5 bases, the J end by 3 bases, with 16 bases between. The CDR3 runs to 15 residues. Germline assignment: CDR1 MNHEY and CDR2 SMNVEV (reference sequence). The chain's CDR3 is CASSPVTGSKETQYF. The CDR3 DNA is TGTGCCAGCAGTCCGGTGACCGGGTCCAAAGAGACCCAGTACTTC.

The chain has TRBV23-1 and TRBJ2-3; TRBD2 is a possible D gene (7 bases). TRBV23-1 is assigned to the ORF class and has an uncertain function. Trimming removed 0 bases at V and 3 bases at J, with 10 bases between. CDR3 length: 15 residues. The CDR3 region has the DNA TGCGCCAGCAGTCAATCCCGGGGGGCGACAGATACGCAGTATTTT. This gives the protein CASSQSRGATDTQYF.

This rearrangement joins TRBV30 to TRBJ2-7, with TRBD2 identical over 7 bases. This CDR3 is 14 amino acids long. J lost 6 bases, V lost 5 bases, and 13 bases had no gene match. Germline V gives CDR1 GTSNPN, CDR2 SVGIG (reference sequence). CDR3 residues: CAWSAAGLTLEQYF. In nucleotides, the CDR3 is TGTGCCTGGTCTGCAGCGGGACTAACTCTCGAGCAGTACTTC.

This clone has just a few counts. The V call is TRBV9, the J call TRBJ2-7, with TRBD2 matching 9 bases. CDR3 length equals 17 residues. The germline V gene has CDR1 SGDLS and CDR2 YYNGEE. V dropped 4 bases and J dropped 7; count of bases not matched to a gene: 18. CDR3 region: CASSPRGAGGGLGEQYF. The DNA of the CDR3 is TGTGCCAGCAGCCCCCGGGGGGCGGGAGGGGGTCTTGGGGAGCAGTACTTC.

The chain combines TRBV7-2 with TRBJ1-2; weak D call: TRBD1 (6 bases). CDR1 SGHTA and CDR2 FQGNSA come from the germline V gene. Trimming removed 8 bases at V and 6 bases at J, with 22 bases between. This CDR3 is built from 15 residues. The CDR3 loop reads CASRREGVLSHGYTF. The CDR3 nucleotides read TGTGCCAGCCGACGTGAGGGGGTGTTGTCCCATGGCTACACCTTC.